Many counts were recorded for the clone carrying this T cell receptor beta chain. Its antigen is undetermined. From RNA transcripts, TCR beta CDR3 regions were amplified. With the HTBI primer set, the TCR CDR3 went through a first round of RT-PCR. TCRdb reprocessed the multiplex PCR reads via MiXCR and lists one record per CDR3 protein. The sample consists of about 180,000 distinct CDR3 sequences, about a sixth of them appearing once. This CDR3 is built from 16 residues. Between the trimmed V and J ends, which lost 6 bases and 0 bases, there was a span of 15 bases. Germline CDR1 and CDR2: SNHLY and FYNNEI. Patients aged 18 to 65 had newly diagnosed hyperthyroidism lasting under 2 months. Used for diagnoses were clinical symptoms, serum thyroxine and TRAb, thyroid ultrasound and orbital computed tomography. This record comes from a study of T cells in Graves' hyperthyroidism and ophthalmopathy. General study findings and limits: Ophthalmopathy, which appeared later, was predicted by the model a median 6.5 months before onset. Blood held most thyroid clonotypes expanded above 0.001 frequency.

Sequencing was performed on blood. The TCR sequence derives from a woman between 45 and 60 years old with Graves' hyperthyroidism. The chain combines TRBV2 with TRBJ1-5; maybe TRBD1 (5 bases). The CDR3 DNA sequence: TGTGCCAGCAGGGACATGCGGGGGTATAGCAATCAGCCCCAGCATTTT. This sequence encodes CASRDMRGYSNQPQHF.